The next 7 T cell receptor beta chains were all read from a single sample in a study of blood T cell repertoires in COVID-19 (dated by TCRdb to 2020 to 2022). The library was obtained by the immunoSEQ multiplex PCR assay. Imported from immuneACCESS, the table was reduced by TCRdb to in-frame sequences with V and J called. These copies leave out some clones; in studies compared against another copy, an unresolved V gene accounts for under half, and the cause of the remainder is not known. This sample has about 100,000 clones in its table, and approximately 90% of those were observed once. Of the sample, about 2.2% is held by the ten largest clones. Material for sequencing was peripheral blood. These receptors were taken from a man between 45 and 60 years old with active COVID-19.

CDR3 sequence reads: CASTGGYGYTF. The CDR3 DNA sequence: TGTGCCAGCACTGGGGGGTATGGCTACACCTTC. J is TRBJ1-2 and V is TRBV2; possibly TRBD1 for D (5 bases). The CDR3 has 11 amino acids. With 7 bases removed from V and 5 bases from J, the gap between germline ends came to 8 bases. Germline lookup yields CDR1 SNHLY and CDR2 FYNNEI.

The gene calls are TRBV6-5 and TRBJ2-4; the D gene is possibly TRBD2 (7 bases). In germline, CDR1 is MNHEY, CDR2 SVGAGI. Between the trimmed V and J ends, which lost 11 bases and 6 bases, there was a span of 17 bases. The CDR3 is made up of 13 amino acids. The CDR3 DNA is TGTGCCGGGTGGTCAGGGGAGGGAAACATTCAGTACTTC. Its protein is CAGWSGEGNIQYF.

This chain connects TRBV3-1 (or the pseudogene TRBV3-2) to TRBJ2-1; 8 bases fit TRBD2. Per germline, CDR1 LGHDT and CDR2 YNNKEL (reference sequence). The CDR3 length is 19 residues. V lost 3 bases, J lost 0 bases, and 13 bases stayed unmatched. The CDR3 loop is CASSHLAWVAGSSYNEQFF. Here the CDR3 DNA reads TGTGCCAGCAGCCACCTGGCCTGGGTAGCGGGGAGCTCCTACAATGAGCAGTTCTTC.

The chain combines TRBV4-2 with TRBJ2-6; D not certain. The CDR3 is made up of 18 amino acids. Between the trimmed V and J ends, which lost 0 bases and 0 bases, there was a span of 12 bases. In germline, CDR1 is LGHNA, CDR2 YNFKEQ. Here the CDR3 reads CASSQEGVGRSGANVLTF. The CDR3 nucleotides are TGTGCCAGCAGCCAAGAAGGTGTGGGCCGCTCTGGGGCCAACGTCCTGACTTTC.

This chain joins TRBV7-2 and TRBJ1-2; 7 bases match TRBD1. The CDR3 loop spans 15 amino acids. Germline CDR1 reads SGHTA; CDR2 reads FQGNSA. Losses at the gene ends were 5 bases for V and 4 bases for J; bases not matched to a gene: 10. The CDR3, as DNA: TGTGCCAGCAGCGGAGTTGGGACAGCGAGCTATGGCTACACCTTC. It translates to CASSGVGTASYGYTF.

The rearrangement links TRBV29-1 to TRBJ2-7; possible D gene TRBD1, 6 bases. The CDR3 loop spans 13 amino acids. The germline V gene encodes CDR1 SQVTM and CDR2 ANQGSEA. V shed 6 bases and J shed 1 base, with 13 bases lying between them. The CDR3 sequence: CSVQGHLSYEQYF. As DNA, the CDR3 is TGCAGCGTCCAGGGACACCTTTCCTACGAGCAGTACTTC.

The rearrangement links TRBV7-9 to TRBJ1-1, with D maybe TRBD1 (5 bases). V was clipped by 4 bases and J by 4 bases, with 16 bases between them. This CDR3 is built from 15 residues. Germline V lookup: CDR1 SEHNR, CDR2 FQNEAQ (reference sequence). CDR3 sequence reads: CASSSLGAEGTEAFF. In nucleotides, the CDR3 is TGTGCCAGCAGCTCTCTTGGGGCGGAGGGCACTGAAGCTTTCTTT. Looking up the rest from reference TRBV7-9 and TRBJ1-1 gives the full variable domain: DTGVSQNPRHKITKRGQNVTFRCDPISEHNRLYWYRQTLGQGPEFLTYFQNEAQLEKSRLLSDRFSAERPKGSFSTLEIQRTEQGDSAMYLCASSSLGAEGTEAFFGQGTRLTVV.